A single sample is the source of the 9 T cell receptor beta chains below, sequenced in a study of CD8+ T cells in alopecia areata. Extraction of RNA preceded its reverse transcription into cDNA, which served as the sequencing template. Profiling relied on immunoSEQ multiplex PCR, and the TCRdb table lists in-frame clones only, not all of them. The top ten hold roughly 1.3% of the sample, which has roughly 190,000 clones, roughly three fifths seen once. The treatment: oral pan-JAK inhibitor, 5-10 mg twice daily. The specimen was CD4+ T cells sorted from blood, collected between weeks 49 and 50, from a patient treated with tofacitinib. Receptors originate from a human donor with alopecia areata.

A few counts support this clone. CDR3: CSSLEQTNTEAFF. CDR3 nucleotides: TGCAGCAGTTTGGAACAGACGAACACTGAAGCTTTCTTT. The chain links TRBV29-1 to TRBJ1-1; D gene unclear. Trimming cost V 8 bases and J 1 base, with 14 bases left between them. The CDR3 totals 13 residues. Germline CDR1 and CDR2: SQVTM and ANQGSEA.

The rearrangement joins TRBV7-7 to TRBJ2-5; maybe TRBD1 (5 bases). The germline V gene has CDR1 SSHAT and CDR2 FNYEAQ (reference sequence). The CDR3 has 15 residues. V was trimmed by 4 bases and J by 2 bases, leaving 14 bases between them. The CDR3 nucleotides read TGTGCCAGCAGCTATCCGCTTCAGGGTCAAGAGACCCAGTACTTC. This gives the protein CASSYPLQGQETQYF.

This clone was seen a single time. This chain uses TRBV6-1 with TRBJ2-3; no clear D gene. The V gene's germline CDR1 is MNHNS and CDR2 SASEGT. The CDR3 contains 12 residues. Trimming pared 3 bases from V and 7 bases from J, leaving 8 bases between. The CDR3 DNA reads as TGTGCCAGCAGTGATCCGGGCTATACGCAGTATTTT. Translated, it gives CASSDPGYTQYF.

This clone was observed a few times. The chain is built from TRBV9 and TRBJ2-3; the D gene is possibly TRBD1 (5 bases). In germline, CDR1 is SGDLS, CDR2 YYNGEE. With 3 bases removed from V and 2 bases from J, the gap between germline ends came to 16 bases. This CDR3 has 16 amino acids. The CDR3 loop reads CASSALTGDHTDTQYF. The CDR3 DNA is TGTGCCAGCAGCGCCCTAACAGGAGACCACACAGATACGCAGTATTTT.

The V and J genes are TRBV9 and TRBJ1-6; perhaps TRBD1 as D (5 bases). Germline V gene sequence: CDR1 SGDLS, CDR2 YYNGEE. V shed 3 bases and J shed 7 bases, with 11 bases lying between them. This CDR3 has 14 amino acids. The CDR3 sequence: CASSAGLQNSPLHF. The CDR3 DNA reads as TGTGCCAGCAGCGCGGGACTCCAAAATTCACCCCTCCACTTT.

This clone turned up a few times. Here the CDR3 DNA reads TGCAGCGCCCGAGCCTCGGTAAACATTCAGTACTTC. Its translation is CSARASVNIQYF. The rearrangement links TRBV29-1 to TRBJ2-4; D is uncertain. The V gene lost 7 bases and the J gene lost 6 bases, with 13 bases spanning the gap. This CDR3 has 12 residues. The germline CDR1 and CDR2 sequences are SQVTM and ANQGSEA.

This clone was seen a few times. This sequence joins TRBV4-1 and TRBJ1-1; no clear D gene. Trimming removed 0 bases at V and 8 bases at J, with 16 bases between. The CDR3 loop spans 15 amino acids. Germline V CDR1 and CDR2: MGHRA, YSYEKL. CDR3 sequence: CASSQDWELRLEAFF. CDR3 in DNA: TGCGCCAGCAGCCAAGATTGGGAACTGAGGCTCGAAGCTTTCTTT.

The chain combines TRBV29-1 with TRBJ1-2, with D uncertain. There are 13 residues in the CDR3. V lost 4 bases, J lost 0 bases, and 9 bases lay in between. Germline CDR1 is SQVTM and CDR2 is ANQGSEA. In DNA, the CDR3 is TGCAGCGTTGCGGTTGGGGCTAACTATGGCTACACCTTC. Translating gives CSVAVGANYGYTF. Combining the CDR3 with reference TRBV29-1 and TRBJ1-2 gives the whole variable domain SAVISQKPSRDICQRGTSLTIQCQVDSQVTMMFWYRQQPGQSLTLIATANQGSEATYESGFVIDKFPISRPNLTFSTLTVSNMSPEDSSIYLCSVAVGANYGYTFGSGTRLTVV.

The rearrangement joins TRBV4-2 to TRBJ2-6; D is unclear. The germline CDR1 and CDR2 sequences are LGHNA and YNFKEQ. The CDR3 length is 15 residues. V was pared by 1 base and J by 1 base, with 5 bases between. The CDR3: CASSQAMSGANVLTF. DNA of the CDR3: TGTGCCAGCAGCCAAGCCATGTCTGGGGCCAACGTCCTGACTTTC.